This T cell receptor beta chain was captured in a study of tumour-infiltrating T cells in Burkitt lymphoma. For the study at large: This cohort included all epidemiological subtypes of Burkitt lymphoma. Overall and progression-free survival were predicted by productive clonality.

The germline V gene encodes CDR1 MNHEY and CDR2 SVGAGI. Trimming took off 6 bases at V and 0 bases at J, with 14 bases between the two ends. The CDR3 is 15 amino acids. Clones were read by immunoSEQ multiplex PCR, and TCRdb kept only the in-frame ones, dropping some. Of 43,000 or so clones in the sample, around a third were seen once. This clone has more than one count but fewer than ten. The rearrangement uses TRBV6-5 and TRBJ1-1, with D possibly TRBD1 on 5 matching bases. The material sequenced was tumor tissue. This TCR was sampled from a human donor with Burkitt lymphoma. CDR3 loop: CASRLGGGVNTEAFF. CDR3 DNA sequence: TGTGCCAGCAGGCTGGGTGGGGGAGTGAACACTGAAGCTTTCTTT.